The 8 T cell receptor beta chains below were found in one sample sequenced in a study of blood T cell repertoires in COVID-19. Profiling relied on immunoSEQ multiplex PCR, and the TCRdb table lists in-frame clones only, not all of them. The sample has more than 400,000 clones, approximately 83% seen once. The material sequenced was peripheral blood. The source is a human donor in a cohort sampled during active COVID-19.

The chain has TRBV9 and TRBJ2-4; 9 bases are a match to TRBD2. With 0 bases clipped from V and 3 bases from J, the junction kept 7 bases outside the gene matches. The germline V gene encodes CDR1 SGDLS and CDR2 YYNGEE. The CDR3 spans 17 residues. For the CDR3, the DNA is TGTGCCAGCAGCGTAGGCGGGAGGGCCTTCGGCAAAAACATTCAGTACTTC. It is translated as CASSVGGRAFGKNIQYF.

This rearrangement joins TRBV5-1 to TRBJ2-2, with TRBD2 identical over 9 bases. From germline, CDR1 is SGHRS and CDR2 YFSETQ. With 0 bases clipped from V and 6 bases from J, the junction kept 6 bases outside the gene matches. The CDR3 contains 16 residues. CDR3 bases: TGCGCCAGCAGCTTGGTTAGCGGGAGAGTCCCCGGGGAGCTGTTTTTT. This sequence encodes CASSLVSGRVPGELFF.

This clone was seen only once. The genes are TRBV6-6 and TRBJ2-1; 7 bases map to TRBD2. The CDR3 consists of 15 residues. V lost 6 bases and J lost 9; bases outside the gene matches: 14. Germline V CDR1 and CDR2: MNHNY, SVGAGI (reference sequence). For the CDR3, the DNA is TGTGCCAGCAGCCCCAAAGGCGGGAGTCGGAGTGAGCAGTTCTTC. It codes for CASSPKGGSRSEQFF.

CDR3 protein: CAWIGAGTEAFF. In DNA, the CDR3 is TGTGCCTGGATAGGGGCTGGCACTGAAGCTTTCTTT. The V and J genes are TRBV30 and TRBJ1-1; tentative D call: TRBD1 (5 bases). This CDR3 contains 12 residues. The germline gives CDR1 GTSNPN, CDR2 SVGIG (reference sequence). V lost 4 bases and J 4 bases, leaving 10 bases between the germline ends.

V is TRBV18 and J is TRBJ1-1; TRBD1 matches at 7 bases. The germline V gene encodes CDR1 KGHSH and CDR2 LQKENI. J lost 0 bases, V lost 4 bases, and 2 bases had no gene match. This CDR3 is 14 amino acids long. The CDR3 sequence: CASSLDRVNTEAFF. CDR3 coding DNA: TGTGCCAGCTCACTAGACAGGGTGAACACTGAAGCTTTCTTT.

The chain is built from TRBV19 and TRBJ1-5, with a tentative D call TRBD1 (6 bases). The CDR3 covers 14 residues. V gave up 7 bases and J gave up 4 bases, with 14 bases separating them. Germline loops: CDR1 LNHDA, CDR2 SQIVND (reference sequence). The CDR3 DNA sequence: TGTGCCAGTACAGGACAGCTACATAATCAGCCCCAGCATTTT. This encodes CASTGQLHNQPQHF.

The chain couples TRBV19 to TRBJ1-2; D is unresolved. Germline values: CDR1 LNHDA, CDR2 SQIVND (reference sequence). The CDR3 is made up of 15 amino acids. Between the trimmed V and J ends, which lost 3 bases and 7 bases, there was a span of 18 bases. CDR3 sequence (DNA): TGTGCCAGTAGTATTAGCGGGCGTGGGAGCCCTGGCTACACCTTC. This encodes CASSISGRGSPGYTF.

In this sample, this clone turned up once. The rearrangement joins TRBV28 to TRBJ1-2; 10 positions match TRBD1. V lost 6 bases to trimming and J lost 7 bases; unmatched junction nucleotides: 11. The germline CDR1 and CDR2 sequences are MDHEN and SYDVKM. This CDR3 is built from 15 residues. CDR3 DNA: TGTGCCAGCAGAAAATCTCGACAGGGGGCAGCTGGCTACACCTTC. Protein product: CASRKSRQGAAGYTF.